This T cell receptor (beta chain) is drawn from a study of post-analysis software for immune sequencing data. Study-level points and caveats: There were roughly 5 TRBV segments more frequent in patients than controls, and TRBV5-6, TRBV5-1 and TRBV20-1 were among them.

This clonotype was counted between two and nine times. The antigen remains unidentified. Every TCR beta cDNA library bore unique molecular identifiers. Input populations of about 0.85 to 11 million T cells gave rise to about 480,000 cDNA molecules. TCRdb reprocessed the PCR reads with MiXCR, giving one entry per CDR3 protein. The sample records a few hundred thousand distinct CDR3 sequences, 30% to 45% being singletons. The CDR3 spans 18 residues. The V gene's germline CDR1 is MGHRA and CDR2 YSYEKL. The V segment lost 4 bases and the J segment 3 bases; nucleotides outside the gene matches: 14. The genes are TRBV4-1 and TRBJ2-3; 9 bases are a match to TRBD2. The sample comprised blood. This TCR came from a girl aged 10-17 years with multiple sclerosis. CDR3 sequence reads: CASSPRDGGGVETDTQYF. The CDR3 DNA follows: TGCGCCAGCAGCCCGAGGGACGGCGGGGGGGTGGAAACAGATACGCAGTATTTT.